Here is one T cell receptor (beta chain) with its context. The record originates from a study of blood T cell repertoires in COVID-19. Study at large: The United States, Italy and Spain provided the acute and convalescent COVID-19 samples. In each case, the material was cDNA or gDNA derived from T cells, B-cell-depleted T cells, or PBMCs.

Under the authors' procedure: Quantification of nucleated cells was approximated via reference gene primer amplification. The method was immunoSEQ multiplex PCR; TCRdb's version includes in-frame clones alone and lacks a portion of them. That table gives V, J and clone size, and the DNA gave D and trimming. The table has around 160,000 clones, roughly 90% seen once. The germline V gene encodes CDR1 KGHSH and CDR2 LQKENI. Trimming removed 3 bases from V and 7 bases from J, with 18 bases in between. The CDR3 length is 15 residues. The source is a man in his 60s with acute or convalescent COVID-19. Input material: peripheral blood. J is TRBJ1-2 and V is TRBV18, with D possibly TRBD1 on 5 matching bases. The CDR3 spells CASSPLDSVSSGYTF. CDR3 sequence (DNA): TGTGCCAGCTCACCTCTCGACAGCGTTTCTTCTGGCTACACCTTC. The full variable domain, in which reference TRBV18 and TRBJ1-2 provide the parts outside the CDR3, is NAGVMQNPRHLVRRRGQEARLRCSPMKGHSHVYWYRQLPEEGLKFMVYLQKENIIDESGMPKERFSAEFPKEGPSILRIQQVVRGDSAAYFCASSPLDSVSSGYTFGSGTRLTVV.